These 14 T cell receptor beta chains originate from one sample sequenced in a study of blood T cell repertoires in COVID-19. Method: immunoSEQ multiplex PCR; TCRdb's copy keeps in-frame clones and lacks some. The table includes some 400,000 clones, roughly 86% detected once. Sequencing was performed on peripheral blood. Source of these receptors: a human donor with acute or convalescent COVID-19. The donor label of this sample is uncertain.

This clone was counted a few times. The V and J genes are TRBV18 and TRBJ2-1; 8 bases map to TRBD2. From germline, CDR1 is KGHSH and CDR2 LQKENI. Germline trimming cut 3 bases from V and 9 bases from J; bases unmatched to any gene: 16. The CDR3 extends over 17 amino acids. CDR3 sequence reads: CASSPYTRLLGGAEQFF. CDR3 DNA: TGTGCCAGCTCACCTTACACCCGGCTCCTCGGGGGGGCTGAGCAGTTCTTC.

J is TRBJ2-2 and V is TRBV9, with 9 bases that match TRBD1. CDR3 length: 17 amino acids. The germline gives CDR1 SGDLS, CDR2 YYNGEE. The J segment lost 0 bases and the V segment lost 3 bases, leaving 6 bases of the junction unmatched. This chain's CDR3 is CASSASWTGANTGELFF. CDR3 DNA sequence: TGTGCCAGCAGCGCGTCTTGGACAGGGGCGAACACCGGGGAGCTGTTTTTT. Variable domain in full (rest from reference TRBV9 and TRBJ2-2): DSGVTQTPKHLITATGQRVTLRCSPRSGDLSVYWYQQSLDQGLQFLIQYYNGEERAKGNILERFSAQQFPDLHSELNLSSLELGDSALYFCASSASWTGANTGELFFGEGSRLTVL.

The chain is built from TRBV5-4 and TRBJ2-2, with 9 nucleotides matching TRBD2. The CDR3 is 16 amino acids. The V gene's germline CDR1 is SGHNT and CDR2 YYREEE (reference sequence). V trimming: 0 bases; J trimming: 4 bases; junction bases outside the gene matches: 4. The CDR3 nucleotides read TGTGCCAGCAGCTTGGGGTCTAGCGGGGTCACCGGGGAGCTGTTTTTT. Translation gives CASSLGSSGVTGELFF.

The chain joins TRBV4-2 to TRBJ2-1; 8 nucleotides agree with TRBD2. J gave up 7 bases and V 4 bases, and 9 bases lay outside the gene matches. In germline, CDR1 is LGHNA, CDR2 YNFKEQ. This CDR3 region has 15 residues. DNA of the CDR3: TGTGCCAGCAGCCCGTCGGGACTAGGGGAAAATGAGCAGTTCTTC. Translating gives CASSPSGLGENEQFF.

This chain uses TRBV10-3 with TRBJ1-6, with D tentatively TRBD1 (5 bases). CDR1 ENHRY and CDR2 SYGVKD come from the germline V gene. The CDR3 spans 14 residues. V was pared by 7 bases and J by 7 bases, with 14 bases between. DNA for the CDR3: TGTGCCATCACCCTCGGAGGGGTGAATTCACCCCTCCACTTT. It codes for CAITLGGVNSPLHF.

This clone was seen a few times. The V and J genes are TRBV5-6 and TRBJ2-7; perhaps TRBD2 as D (7 bases). The V end lost 7 bases, the J end lost 0 bases, and 11 bases lay between the germline ends. The CDR3 runs to 13 residues. CDR1 is SGHDT and CDR2 is YYEEEE in the germline V gene. The CDR3 reads CASAGASSYEQYF. Written as DNA, the CDR3 is TGTGCCAGCGCGGGGGCTAGCTCCTACGAGCAGTACTTC.

The V call is TRBV27, the J call TRBJ1-5; the D gene is possibly TRBD1 (6 bases). V lost 5 bases to trimming and J lost 6 bases, with 20 bases between them. The CDR3 runs 16 residues. Germline CDR1 MNHEY, CDR2 SMNVEV (reference sequence). The CDR3 DNA reads TGTGCCAGCAGTCGAAGTGGGGCAGGGGATAGTCAGCCCCAGCATTTT. This encodes CASSRSGAGDSQPQHF.

The chain combines TRBV24-1 with TRBJ2-3, with D perhaps matching TRBD1 (6 bases). This CDR3 contains 16 residues. V lost 1 base to trimming and J lost 1 base, with 11 bases between them. Germline-derived CDR1 and CDR2 are KGHDR and SFDVKD. The CDR3 DNA reads as TGTGCCACCAGTGATTTTCCACAGGGAGGCACAGATACGCAGTATTTT. Protein: CATSDFPQGGTDTQYF.

J is TRBJ2-7 and V is TRBV7-8; D gene ambiguous. CDR1 and CDR2 (germline): SGHVS, FQNEAQ. V gave up 5 bases and J gave up 0 bases, with 11 bases separating them. The CDR3 extends over 14 amino acids. The chain's CDR3 is CASSAPEVSYEQYF. The CDR3 DNA follows: TGTGCCAGCAGCGCGCCCGAGGTCTCCTACGAGCAGTACTTC.

The chain has TRBV4-1 and TRBJ2-1, with TRBD2 identical over 14 bases. The J segment lost 6 bases and the V segment lost 0 bases, leaving 7 bases of the junction unmatched. This CDR3 has 18 amino acids. From germline, CDR1 is MGHRA and CDR2 YSYEKL. DNA for the CDR3: TGCGCCAGCAGCCAAGAAGACCCAGGGACTAGCGGGAGCAATGAGCAGTTCTTC. Its translation is CASSQEDPGTSGSNEQFF.

The chain employs TRBV18 and TRBJ1-2; 7 bases line up with TRBD1. Germline-derived CDR1 and CDR2 are KGHSH and LQKENI. The CDR3 length is 17 residues. V shed 6 bases and J 0 bases; nucleotides not matched to a gene: 13. CDR3 DNA sequence: TGTGCCAGCTCCCTCCGGGACAGCCCCCTAGCTAACTATGGCTACACCTTC. Translated: CASSLRDSPLANYGYTF.

The chain links TRBV6-5 to TRBJ1-2, with D possibly matching TRBD1 (6 bases). With 0 bases removed from V and 2 bases from J, the gap between germline ends came to 13 bases. Germline CDR1 MNHEY, CDR2 SVGAGI. This CDR3 has 16 amino acids. CDR3 bases: TGTGCCAGCAGTTACTCGATTCACAGGGCGAACTATGGCTACACCTTC. Its protein is CASSYSIHRANYGYTF.

This clone came up a few times. The gene calls are TRBV7-2 and TRBJ2-2; 9 bases match TRBD2. Losses at the gene ends were 5 bases for V and 5 bases for J; bases not matched to a gene: 9. CDR3 length: 16 residues. The germline V gene has CDR1 SGHTA and CDR2 FQGNSA. Written as DNA, the CDR3 is TGTGCCAGCAGCCGGAATAGCGGGAGAGGTACCGGGGAGCTGTTTTTT. Translated: CASSRNSGRGTGELFF.

The V gene is TRBV29-1, the J gene TRBJ2-7; 9 nucleotides align to TRBD1. With V trimmed by 7 bases and J by 6 bases, 16 bases remained unmatched. The CDR3 length is 15 residues. Per the germline V gene, CDR1 is SQVTM and CDR2 is ANQGSEA. This chain's CDR3 is CSAQDRGVRFSEQYF. As DNA, the CDR3 is TGCAGCGCTCAGGACAGGGGTGTGAGGTTCAGCGAGCAGTACTTC.